This T cell receptor (beta chain) came from a study of beta chain features in type 1 diabetes. Study-wide background: Investigators examined 107,917,701 sorted cells across all samples.

Researchers reported sorting CD4+ naive, central memory, regulatory and stem cell-like memory cells via CD45RO/CCR7/CD25/CD127/CD95/CD27. Reverse transcribing all isolated RNA meant expressed TCRB transcripts were sequenced. Sequenced by immunoSEQ multiplex PCR; TCRdb stores in-frame clones only, minus some. The sample includes around 400,000 clones, over 10% of them seen just once. With respect to this clone: Its antigen is undetermined.

Per germline, CDR1 SGDLS and CDR2 YYNGEE. This CDR3 contains 14 residues. V lost 2 bases and J 7 bases, leaving 13 bases between the germline ends. Findings of the study overall: For Type 1 diabetes patients, all four CD4+ subsets carried TCRB CDR3s that were moderately but significantly shorter.

This TCR was sampled from a man aged 18-30 years in good health. Sequencing used naive CD4+ T cells from blood. The chain has TRBV9 and TRBJ1-5; a possible D gene is TRBD1 (5 bases). The CDR3 region has the DNA TGTGCCAGCAGCGTCGACAGCTCCCAACAGCCCCAGCATTTT. The encoded protein is CASSVDSSQQPQHF. Based on the CDR3 plus reference TRBV9 and TRBJ1-5, the full variable domain is DSGVTQTPKHLITATGQRVTLRCSPRSGDLSVYWYQQSLDQGLQFLIQYYNGEERAKGNILERFSAQQFPDLHSELNLSSLELGDSALYFCASSVDSSQQPQHFGDGTRLSIL.